This T cell receptor beta chain emerged from a study of T cells in tuberculosis. Study details: This South African cohort compared adolescents with or without latent tuberculosis against adults with active tuberculosis.

Profiled with immunoSEQ multiplex PCR; TCRdb holds only in-frame clones, not every one. The table records tens of thousands of clones, more than 85% of them present only once. Tuberculin skin test and IGRA determined adolescents' latent tuberculosis status at entry. CDR3 size: 13 residues. V dropped 8 bases and J dropped 4; count of bases not matched to a gene: 0. Germline V gives CDR1 SNHLY, CDR2 FYNNEI. The TCR comes from a donor aged 5-35 years with latent tuberculosis or without tuberculosis infection. Sequencing was done on a sample of PBMCs. V usage is TRBV2 and J usage is TRBJ2-1, with TRBD2 matching over 12 bases. Here the CDR3 reads CASGLAGYNEQFF. The CDR3, as DNA: TGTGCCAGCGGACTAGCGGGGTACAATGAGCAGTTCTTC.